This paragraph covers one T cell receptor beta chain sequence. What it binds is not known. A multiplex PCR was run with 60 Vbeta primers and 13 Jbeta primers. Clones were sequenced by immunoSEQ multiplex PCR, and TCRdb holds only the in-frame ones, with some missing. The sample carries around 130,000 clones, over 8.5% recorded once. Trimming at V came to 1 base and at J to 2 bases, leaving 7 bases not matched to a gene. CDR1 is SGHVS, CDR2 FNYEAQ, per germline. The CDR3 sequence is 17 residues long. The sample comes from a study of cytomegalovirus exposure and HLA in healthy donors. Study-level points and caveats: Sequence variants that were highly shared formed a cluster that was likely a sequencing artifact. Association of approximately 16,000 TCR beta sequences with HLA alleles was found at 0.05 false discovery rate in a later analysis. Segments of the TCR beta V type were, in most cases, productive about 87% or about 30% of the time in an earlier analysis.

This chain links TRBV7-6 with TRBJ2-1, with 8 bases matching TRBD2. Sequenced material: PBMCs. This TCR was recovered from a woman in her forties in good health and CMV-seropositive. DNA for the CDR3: TGTGCCAGCAGCTTAGTCCCCGGGGGGGAAGCCTACAATGAGCAGTTCTTC. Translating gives CASSLVPGGEAYNEQFF.